These T cell receptor beta chains were read from a single sample in a study of T cells in Graves' hyperthyroidism and ophthalmopathy. MiXCR, applied by TCRdb to the multiplex PCR reads, yields one record per CDR3 protein. Found here are around 760,000 distinct CDR3 sequences, roughly a third of them singletons; the top ten hold roughly 30%. Sequenced material: blood. All receptors derive from a woman aged 40-49 years with Graves' hyperthyroidism. CDR3s include the opening cysteine and the closing phenylalanine or tryptophan. Each record gives: clone size, D gene, J gene, V gene, CDR3 protein, CDR3 DNA. A D gene is named only where the DNA matches it firmly. Size is omitted from some rows. Given values are once, few, many or a class for expanded clones.

>many|.|TRBJ1-6|TRBV7-2
CASSSTQGPLHF
TGTGCCAGCAGCTCTACCCAGGGGCCCCTCCACTTT
>many|.|TRBJ1-2|TRBV4-2
CASSQSHYGYTF
TGTGCCAGCAGCCAAAGCCACTATGGCTACACCTTC
>.|.|TRBJ2-6|TRBV10-3
CAITEGGGQTF
TGTGCCATCACCGAGGGTGGGGGACAGACTTTC
>.|TRBD1|TRBJ2-5|TRBV7-7
CASSPGTGSQTQYF
TGTGCTAGCAGCCCCGGGACAGGGTCACAGACCCAGTACTTC
>.|.|TRBJ1-6|TRBV7-9
CASSPPENSPLHF
TGTGCCAGCAGTCCCCCGGAGAATTCACCCCTCCACTTT
>.|TRBD1|TRBJ2-7|TRBV7-6
CASSKTGTRYEQYF
TGTGCCAGCAGCAAGACAGGGACCCGCTACGAGCAGTACTTC
>many|.|TRBJ1-1|TRBV19
CASTLLGGTEAFF
TGTGCCAGTACTTTACTTGGAGGCACTGAAGCTTTCTTT
>.|.|TRBJ1-2|TRBV20-1
CSASTGYGYTF
TGCAGTGCAAGTACAGGGTATGGCTACACCTTC
>.|TRBD1|TRBJ2-7|TRBV11-2
CASSLARGQGAEEQYF
TGTGCCAGCAGCTTAGCCCGGGGACAGGGGGCAGAAGAGCAGTACTTC
>.|.|TRBJ1-6|TRBV11-3
CASSSPRGINSPLHF
TGTGCCAGCAGCTCGCCGAGGGGGATTAATTCACCCCTCCACTTT
>many|.|TRBJ1-4|TRBV9
CASSVHDGGEKLFF
TGTGCCAGCAGCGTACATGATGGTGGTGAAAAACTGTTTTTT
>.|.|TRBJ1-2|TRBV4-1
CASSLGSAGYTF
TGCGCCAGCAGCCTAGGGTCAGCAGGCTACACCTTC
>.|.|TRBJ1-2|TRBV5-4
CASRQESHYGYAF
TGTGCCAGTAGACAGGAATCGCACTATGGCTACGCCTTC
>.|TRBD1|TRBJ2-2|TRBV7-2
CASRRAGTGYTGELFF
TGTGCCAGCAGACGGGCCGGGACAGGGTACACCGGGGAGCTGTTTTTT
>many|.|TRBJ1-1|TRBV6-2/TRBV6-3
CASSWAGNVNTEAFF
TGTGCCAGCAGTTGGGCAGGGAACGTGAACACTGAAGCTTTCTTT
>.|TRBD2|TRBJ2-3|TRBV10-3
CAISEALAGGSDTQYF
TGTGCCATCAGTGAGGCTCTAGCGGGAGGATCAGATACGCAGTATTTT
>once|.|TRBJ2-7|TRBV28
CASRVQGAGRAYEQYF
TGTGCCAGCAGGGTACAGGGAGCCGGTAGGGCCTACGAGCAGTACTTC
>.|TRBD2|TRBJ2-5|TRBV7-6
CASSPRGGVPRQETQYF
TGTGCCAGCAGCCCACGCGGGGGGGTTCCCCGCCAAGAGACCCAGTACTTC
>.|TRBD2|TRBJ2-1|TRBV10-1
CASSDLTSGNEQFF
TGCGCCAGCAGTGACCTGACTAGCGGTAATGAGCAGTTCTTC
>many|.|TRBJ1-2|TRBV20-1
CSAGDRQYGYTF
TGCAGTGCCGGAGACAGACAGTATGGCTACACCTTC
>.|.|TRBJ1-5|TRBV7-2
CASSLPDIPPQHF
TGTGCCAGCAGCTTACCGGACATACCGCCCCAGCATTTT
>few|TRBD2|TRBJ2-7|TRBV5-7
CASSAVLAVSSYEQYF
TGTGCCAGCAGCGCCGTTCTAGCGGTTAGCTCCTACGAGCAGTACTTC
>many|.|TRBJ1-1|TRBV7-6
CASSRGANTEAFF
TGTGCCAGCAGCCGGGGGGCGAACACTGAAGCTTTCTTT
>many|.|TRBJ2-5|TRBV4-2
CASSQAWGQRLTQLETQYF
TGTGCCAGCAGCCAAGCTTGGGGCCAGCGCTTGACCCAGCTGGAGACCCAGTACTTC
>.|TRBD1|TRBJ2-5|TRBV29-1
CSTTGAETQYF
TGCAGCACTACAGGGGCGGAGACCCAGTACTTC
>many|.|TRBJ2-5|TRBV11-2
CASSPAYQETQYF
TGTGCCAGCAGCCCAGCCTACCAAGAGACCCAGTACTTC
>many|.|TRBJ1-2|TRBV29-1
CSVREGGRNYGYTF
TGCAGCGTTCGTGAAGGTGGCCGAAACTATGGCTACACCTTC
>.|TRBD1|TRBJ1-1|TRBV29-1
CSPGQGATEAFF
TGCAGCCCTGGACAGGGGGCCACTGAAGCTTTCTTT
>many|TRBD1|TRBJ2-5|TRBV29-1
CSARQGAGETQYF
TGCAGCGCTAGACAGGGGGCGGGAGAGACCCAGTACTTC